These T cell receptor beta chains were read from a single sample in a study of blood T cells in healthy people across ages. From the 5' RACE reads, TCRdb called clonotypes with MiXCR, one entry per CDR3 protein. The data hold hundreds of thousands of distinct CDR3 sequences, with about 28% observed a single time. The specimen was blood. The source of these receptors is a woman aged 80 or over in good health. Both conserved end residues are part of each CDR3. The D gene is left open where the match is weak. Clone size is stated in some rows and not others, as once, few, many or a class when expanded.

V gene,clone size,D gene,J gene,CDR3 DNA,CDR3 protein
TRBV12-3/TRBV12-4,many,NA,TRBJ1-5,TGTGCCAGCAGTTTTGGGGATCAGCCCCAGCATTTT,CASSFGDQPQHF
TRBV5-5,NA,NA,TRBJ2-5,TGTGCCAGCAGCCAGCGCGATCGCGGGACAGCACTGGTCTTC,CASSQRDRGTALVF
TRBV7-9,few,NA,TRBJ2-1,TGTGCCAGCAGCTTAGCGAGGGGGGGGGCCTACAATGAGCAGTTCTTC,CASSLARGGAYNEQFF
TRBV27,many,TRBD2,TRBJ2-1,TGTGCCACCCACCAGTGGGGGGGCTCCTACAATGAGCAGTTCTTC,CATHQWGGSYNEQFF
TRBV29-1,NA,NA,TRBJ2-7,TGCAGCGTTGTCCAGGGTCTAGATTCCTACGAGCAGTACTTC,CSVVQGLDSYEQYF
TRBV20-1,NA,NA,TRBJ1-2,TGCAGTGCTAGCGTCAGGGGATCCTATGGCTACACCTTC,CSASVRGSYGYTF
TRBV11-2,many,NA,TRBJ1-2,TGTGCCAGCAGCACAGGAGCTTACTATGGCTACACCTTC,CASSTGAYYGYTF
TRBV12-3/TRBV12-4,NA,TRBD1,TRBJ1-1,TGTGCCAGCATCCCGGGACAGGGGAACACTGAAGCTTTCTTT,CASIPGQGNTEAFF
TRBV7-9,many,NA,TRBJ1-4,TGTGCCAGCAGCCTCAGTCCTGGTGGAGAAAAACTGTTTTTT,CASSLSPGGEKLFF
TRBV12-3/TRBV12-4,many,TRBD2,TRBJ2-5,TGTGCCAGCAGTTTCTCGGGGGGGGGCTGGGAGACCCAGTACTTC,CASSFSGGGWETQYF
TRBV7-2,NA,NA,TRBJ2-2,TGTGCCAGCAGCTCAAGACTCAACACCGGGGAGCTGTTTTTT,CASSSRLNTGELFF
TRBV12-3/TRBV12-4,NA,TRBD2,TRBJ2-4,TGTGCCAGCAGTTGGACTAGCGGGGAAATTCAGTACTTC,CASSWTSGEIQYF
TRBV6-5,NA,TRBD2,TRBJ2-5,TGTGCCAGCAGTTTTTCGACTAGCGGGGGCGGGGAGCAGTACTTC,CASSFSTSGGGEQYF
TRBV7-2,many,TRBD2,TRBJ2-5,TGTGCCAGCAGCTTAGCGGGACTAAAAGAGACCCAGTACTTC,CASSLAGLKETQYF
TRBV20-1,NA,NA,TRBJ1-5,TGCAGTGCTACCACAGGGAATAGCAATCAGCCCCAGCATTTT,CSATTGNSNQPQHF
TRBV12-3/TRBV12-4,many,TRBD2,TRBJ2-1,TGTGCCAGCAGTTCCGGGACTAGGCCCTACAATGAGCAGTTCTTC,CASSSGTRPYNEQFF
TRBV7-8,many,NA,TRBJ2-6,TGTGCCAGCAGCTTAACCAGGACGGTCCAGAGCTCTGGGGCCAACGTCCTGACTTTC,CASSLTRTVQSSGANVLTF
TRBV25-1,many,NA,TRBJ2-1,TGTGCCAGCAGTGTCACAGGGACCTACAATGAGCAGTTCTTC,CASSVTGTYNEQFF
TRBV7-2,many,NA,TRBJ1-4,TGTGCCAGCAGCCCCCTGGGGGGGCGGGAAAAACTGTTTTTT,CASSPLGGREKLFF
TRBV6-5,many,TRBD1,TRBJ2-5,TGTGCCAGCAGTTACTCGATATGGGACAGGGGAGAAGAGACCCAGTACTTC,CASSYSIWDRGEETQYF
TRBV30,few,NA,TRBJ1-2,TGTGCCTGGAGAGAACGGGGGGCTCTTTATGGCTACACCTTC,CAWRERGALYGYTF
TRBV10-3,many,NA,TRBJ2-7,TGTGCCATCAGTGGTTCCGGGAATACCTACGAGCAGTACTTC,CAISGSGNTYEQYF
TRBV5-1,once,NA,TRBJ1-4,TGCGCCAGCAGCGTGAATTACCAGGTATCGAGGGGAGGTGAAAAACTGTTTTTT,CASSVNYQVSRGGEKLFF
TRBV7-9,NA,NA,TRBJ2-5,TGTGCCAGCAGCCCTGAGGGGGGGGAGACCCAGTACTTC,CASSPEGGETQYF
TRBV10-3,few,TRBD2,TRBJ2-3,TGTGCCACCGGCGAGTTGGAGCGGGGGTACACAGATACGCAGTATTTT,CATGELERGYTDTQYF
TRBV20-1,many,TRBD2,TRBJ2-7,TGCAATGCGAGGGAGCGGGGGGGGTACGAGCAGTACTTC,CNARERGGYEQYF
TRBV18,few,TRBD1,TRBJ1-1,TGTGCCAGCTCACGCTCCGACAGGGCGAACACTGAAGCTTTCTTT,CASSRSDRANTEAFF
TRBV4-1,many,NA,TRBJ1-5,TGCGCCAGCAGCCAAGATTCGCGGGCCAATCAGCCCCAGCATTTT,CASSQDSRANQPQHF
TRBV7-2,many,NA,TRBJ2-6,TGTGCCAGCAGCTCGGGATTCTCTGGGGCCAACGTCCTGACTTTC,CASSSGFSGANVLTF
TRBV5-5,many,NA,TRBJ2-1,TGTGCCAGCAGCCTCTCTCAGGGGGGTAGGAATGAGCAGTTCTTC,CASSLSQGGRNEQFF
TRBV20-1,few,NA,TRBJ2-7,TGCAGTGCTCGGAGGGGGGGCTACGAGCAGTACTTC,CSARRGGYEQYF
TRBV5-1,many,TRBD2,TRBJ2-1,TGCGCCAGCAGCCACCCCGGGACTAGCGGGTACAATGAGCAGTTCTTC,CASSHPGTSGYNEQFF
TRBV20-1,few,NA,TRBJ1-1,TGCAGTGCTAGAGAGAGGGGGACTGAAGCTTTCTTT,CSARERGTEAFF
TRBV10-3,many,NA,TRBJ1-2,TGTGCCATCAGTGAGGACGGGGTAAACTATGGCTACACCTTC,CAISEDGVNYGYTF
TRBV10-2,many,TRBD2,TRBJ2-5,TGCGCCAGCAGTAAAAGTGGGGGGGTCAGCCAAGAGACCCAGTACTTC,CASSKSGGVSQETQYF
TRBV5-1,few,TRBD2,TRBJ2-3,TGCGCCAGCAGCGCCGGGACTAGCGGGGGGGCCCGTACAGATACGCAGTATTTT,CASSAGTSGGARTDTQYF
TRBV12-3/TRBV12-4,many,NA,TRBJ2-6,TGTGCCAGTGGGTCTTCCTCTGGGGCCAACGTCCTGACTTTC,CASGSSSGANVLTF
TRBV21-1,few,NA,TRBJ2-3,TGTGCCAGCAGCCCCGGACCGCTTCAGGAGACAGCAACTAGCACAGATACGCAGTATTTT,CASSPGPLQETATSTDTQYF
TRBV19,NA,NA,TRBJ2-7,TGTGCCAGTAGTATAAGGACACTTTCCTACGAGCAGTACTTC,CASSIRTLSYEQYF
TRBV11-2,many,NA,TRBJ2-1,TGTGCCAGCAGCTCGATACTGCCCAACAATGAGCAGTTCTTC,CASSSILPNNEQFF
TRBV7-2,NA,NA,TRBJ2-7,TGTGCCAGCAGCTTAGGGATTCACTCCTACGAGCAGTACTTC,CASSLGIHSYEQYF
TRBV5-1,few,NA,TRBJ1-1,TGCGCCAGCAGCTTGACACGACTTAACACTGAAGCTTTCTTT,CASSLTRLNTEAFF
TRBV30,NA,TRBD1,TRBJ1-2,TGTGCCTGGATAGGACAGGCTTTATATGGCTACACCTTC,CAWIGQALYGYTF
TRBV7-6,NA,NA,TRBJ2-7,TGTGCCAGCAGCTTAGGAGGGGACGGGTCCTACGAGCAGTACTTC,CASSLGGDGSYEQYF
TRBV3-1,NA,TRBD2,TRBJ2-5,TGTGCCGCAACCCCGGGACTAGACGACTCGGAGACCCAGTACTTC,CAATPGLDDSETQYF
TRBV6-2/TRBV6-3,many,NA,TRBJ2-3,TGTGCCAGCAGAGGGCCACTAGGTACGCAGTATTTT,CASRGPLGTQYF
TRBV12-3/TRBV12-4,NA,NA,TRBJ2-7,TGTGCCAGCAGACCAGAAACGACCTACGAGCAGTACTTC,CASRPETTYEQYF
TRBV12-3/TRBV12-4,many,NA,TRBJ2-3,TGTGCCAGCAGTTTTTCCCAGGGACCGGATACGCAGTATTTT,CASSFSQGPDTQYF
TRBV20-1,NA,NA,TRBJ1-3,TGCAGTGCTAGAGAGGGGTCTGCTGGAAACACCATATATTTT,CSAREGSAGNTIYF
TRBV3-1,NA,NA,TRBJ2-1,TGTGCCAGCAGCCAACAAACGGGGGTGAACAATGAGCAGTTCTTC,CASSQQTGVNNEQFF
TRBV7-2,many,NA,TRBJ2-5,TGTGCCAGCAGCATAAAGACAGGTCTACAAGAGACCCAGTACTTC,CASSIKTGLQETQYF
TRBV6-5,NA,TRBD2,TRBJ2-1,TGTGCCAGCAGTTCCCTGACTAGCGGGAGATTAGATGAGCAGTTCTTC,CASSSLTSGRLDEQFF
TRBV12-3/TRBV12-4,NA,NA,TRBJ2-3,TGTGCCAGCAGTTCTCAGGGGAGAGCAGATACGCAGTATTTT,CASSSQGRADTQYF
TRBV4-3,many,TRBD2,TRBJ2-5,TGCGCCAGCAGCCAAGAGGCCCTAGCGGGGGGGATGACAGAGACCCAGTACTTC,CASSQEALAGGMTETQYF
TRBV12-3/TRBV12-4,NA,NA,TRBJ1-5,TGTGCCAGCAGTTTAAATATTCAGCCCCAGCATTTT,CASSLNIQPQHF
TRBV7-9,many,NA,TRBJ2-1,TGTGCCAGCAGCTTAGAGTGGCACCCCTACAATGAGCAGTTCTTC,CASSLEWHPYNEQFF
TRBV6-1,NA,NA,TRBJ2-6,TGTGCCAGCAGTGAAGCGGGGCAAGCTCTTGGGGCCAACGTCCGGACTTTC,CASSEAGQALGANVRTF
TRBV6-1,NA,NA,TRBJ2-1,TGTGCCAGCAGTGAAGCGAGGACCTTAGGTGAGCAGTTCTTC,CASSEARTLGEQFF
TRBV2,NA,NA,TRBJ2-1,TGTGCCAGCAGTGAGTTCTCGCCTCGCTTC,CASSEFSPRF
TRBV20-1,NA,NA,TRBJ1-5,TGCAGTGCTCATTCAGGGACGAATCAGCCCCAGCATTTT,CSAHSGTNQPQHF